The next 12 T cell receptor beta chains were all read from a single sample in a study of blood T cell repertoires in COVID-19. TCRdb's copy holds only in-frame clones and misses some; the assay was immunoSEQ multiplex PCR. The table lists roughly 250,000 clones, just under 90% of them singletons. Source material: peripheral blood. The receptors stem from a woman aged 40 to 49 with acute or convalescent COVID-19.

This chain joins TRBV6-6 and TRBJ1-2, with 9 bases aligning to TRBD1. The CDR3 is made up of 15 amino acids. V was clipped by 5 bases and J by 4 bases; unmatched bases: 8. CDR1 and CDR2 from the germline V gene are MNHNY and SVGAGI (reference sequence). The CDR3, as DNA: TGTGCCAGCAGTCGACCCCAGGACAGGGGCTATGGCTACACCTTC. Translation gives CASSRPQDRGYGYTF.

CDR3 DNA sequence: TGCGCCAGCAGCCAGAGGCAGTTTGCGGCTAATGAAAAACTGTTTTTT. It encodes CASSQRQFAANEKLFF. The genes are TRBV5-1 and TRBJ1-4; D gene uncertain. Germline V gives CDR1 SGHRS, CDR2 YFSETQ. Between the trimmed V and J ends, which lost 4 bases and 3 bases, there was a span of 16 bases. CDR3 length equals 16 residues.

The chain recombines TRBV21-1 with TRBJ1-5; no check of the table's D call, TRBD1, against the DNA was made. TRBV21-1 is tagged as a pseudogene. This CDR3 spans 17 amino acids. The DNA for the CDR3 is TGTGCCAGCACTCTGCAGAACCGGACAGGGGTCCCTGGGCCCCAGCATTTT. Translation gives CASTLQNRTGVPGPQHF.

V and J are TRBV5-1 and TRBJ1-6, with D perhaps matching TRBD1 (6 bases). Trimming took 4 bases from V and 6 from J, leaving 17 bases between them. Germline CDR1 SGHRS, CDR2 YFSETQ. The CDR3 is made up of 16 amino acids. The CDR3 DNA reads as TGCGCCAGCAGCCGCACCGTGGGGGCTGGTAATTCACCCCTCCACTTT. It yields the protein CASSRTVGAGNSPLHF.

This clone was detected only once. The rearrangement uses TRBV2 and TRBJ2-5; D uncertain. Trimming pared 6 bases from V and 5 bases from J, leaving 10 bases between. This CDR3 contains 12 residues. CDR1 and CDR2 (germline): SNHLY, FYNNEI. CDR3 loop: CASSQARETQYF. In nucleotides, the CDR3 is TGTGCCAGCAGCCAGGCCCGTGAGACCCAGTACTTC.

The CDR3 is CASSYSGGYNYGYTF. The CDR3 DNA is TGTGCCAGCAGTTACTCAGGGGGCTATAACTATGGCTACACCTTC. The chain is built from TRBV6-6 and TRBJ1-2; 7 nucleotides line up with TRBD1. Germline loops: CDR1 MNHNY, CDR2 SVGAGI (reference sequence). CDR3 length: 15 amino acids. V dropped 0 bases and J dropped 1; count of bases not matched to a gene: 2.

As regards this clone: Other DNA variants within this sample encode the same CDR3. The V and J genes are TRBV6-5 and TRBJ2-7, with D maybe TRBD2 (5 bases). V lost 0 bases, J lost 3 bases, and 6 bases lay in between. This CDR3 contains 13 residues. CDR1 and CDR2 (germline): MNHEY, SVGAGI. Here the CDR3 DNA reads TGTGCCAGCAGTTACTCCCGGGGCTACGAGCAGTACGTC. Amino acid sequence: CASSYSRGYEQYV.

The rearrangement uses TRBV12-3 or TRBV12-4 and TRBJ1-5, with D uncertain. The CDR3 totals 13 residues. V lost 4 bases to trimming and J lost 6 bases, with 10 bases between them. CDR3 residues: CASSYREGQPQHF. The CDR3 region has the DNA TGTGCCAGCAGTTACCGTGAGGGTCAGCCCCAGCATTTT.

Here the CDR3 reads CASSKGDWSPLHF. The CDR3 bases are TGTGCCAGTAGTAAGGGGGATTGGTCACCCCTCCACTTT. The rearrangement uses TRBV19 and TRBJ1-6, with D possibly matching TRBD1 (6 bases). V lost 4 bases to trimming and J lost 10 bases, with 11 bases between them. In germline, CDR1 is LNHDA, CDR2 SQIVND (reference sequence). The CDR3 is made up of 13 amino acids.

This clone turned up a few times. The chain carries TRBV6-4 and TRBJ2-1; D is unclear. The germline gives CDR1 MRHNA, CDR2 SNTAGT. V was cut by 6 bases and J by 9 bases, with 18 bases left in between. CDR3 length: 14 amino acids. This CDR3 reads CASSPKAGSGEQFF. The CDR3 DNA follows: TGTGCCAGCAGCCCAAAAGCAGGCTCCGGTGAGCAGTTCTTC.

The genes are TRBV3-1 (or the pseudogene TRBV3-2) and TRBJ1-5; D gene ambiguous. The germline V gene encodes CDR1 LGHDT and CDR2 YNNKEL (reference sequence). The CDR3 consists of 15 residues. V was cut by 0 bases and J by 9 bases, with 15 bases left in between. CDR3 protein: CASSQDTTAGRPQHF. CDR3 nucleotide sequence: TGTGCCAGCAGCCAAGATACGACGGCTGGGCGGCCCCAGCATTTT.

The chain links TRBV6-6 to TRBJ1-2, with 7 bases that match TRBD1. This CDR3 is 14 amino acids long. The V segment lost 6 bases and the J segment 4 bases; nucleotides outside the gene matches: 8. Germline V lookup: CDR1 MNHNY, CDR2 SVGAGI (reference sequence). CDR3 protein: CASSSQGDFYGYTF. The CDR3 nucleotides are TGTGCCAGCAGCTCCCAGGGGGATTTCTATGGCTACACCTTC.